The rows below give T cell receptor beta chains drawn from one sample of a study of T cell changes during pregnancy in multiple sclerosis. The protocol was immunoSEQ multiplex PCR, while the TCRdb copy is restricted to in-frame clones and leaves out a portion. The sample has 45,000 to 55,000 clones, nearly 95% seen once. Here the sequenced sample was peripheral blood, taken after pregnancy. The receptors were gathered from a female donor with multiple sclerosis, enrolled in a pregnancy study. CDR3s include the opening cysteine and the closing phenylalanine or tryptophan. Fields, in order: clone size, V gene, J gene, D gene, CDR3 protein, CDR3 DNA. D genes are given only for firm matches. Expanded clones are given a class, and other clones once, few, many or no size at all.

clone size: -
V gene: TRBV7-2
J gene: TRBJ2-7
D gene: -
CDR3 protein: CASSLAAGSYEQYF
CDR3 DNA: TGTGCCAGCAGCTTAGCGGCAGGTTCCTACGAGCAGTACTTC

clone size: few
V gene: TRBV5-4
J gene: TRBJ2-5
D gene: -
CDR3 protein: CASSPQGRETQYF
CDR3 DNA: TGTGCCAGCAGCCCACAGGGGAGGGAGACCCAGTACTTC

clone size: once
V gene: TRBV14
J gene: TRBJ2-7
D gene: TRBD1
CDR3 protein: CASSQVQGGEQYF
CDR3 DNA: TGTGCCAGCAGCCAAGTACAGGGGGGCGAGCAGTACTTC

clone size: -
V gene: TRBV5-6
J gene: TRBJ2-2
D gene: TRBD1
CDR3 protein: CASSLVGTGMTGELFF
CDR3 DNA: TGTGCCAGCAGCTTGGTGGGGACAGGGATGACCGGGGAGCTGTTTTTT

clone size: few
V gene: TRBV4-3
J gene: TRBJ2-7
D gene: TRBD1
CDR3 protein: CASSQVDRDSSYEQYF
CDR3 DNA: TGCGCCAGCAGCCAAGTGGACCGGGACAGCTCCTACGAGCAGTACTTC

clone size: -
V gene: TRBV11-2
J gene: TRBJ2-1
D gene: TRBD2
CDR3 protein: CASSASAGGLTRSYNEQFF
CDR3 DNA: TGTGCCAGCAGCGCCTCAGCGGGGGGGCTAACAAGGTCCTACAATGAGCAGTTCTTC

clone size: -
V gene: TRBV19
J gene: TRBJ2-7
D gene: -
CDR3 protein: CASSIAGGTYEQYF
CDR3 DNA: TGTGCCAGTAGTATAGCAGGAGGGACCTACGAGCAGTACTTC

clone size: -
V gene: TRBV10-3
J gene: TRBJ2-3
D gene: TRBD1
CDR3 protein: CAISESLLGQGVPDTQYF
CDR3 DNA: TGTGCCATCAGTGAGTCGCTGTTGGGACAGGGGGTGCCAGATACGCAGTATTTT

clone size: -
V gene: TRBV5-4
J gene: TRBJ2-1
D gene: TRBD1
CDR3 protein: CASSLDRGSYNEQFF
CDR3 DNA: TGTGCCAGCAGCCTGGACAGGGGCTCCTACAATGAGCAGTTCTTC

clone size: -
V gene: TRBV7-2
J gene: TRBJ2-5
D gene: TRBD1
CDR3 protein: CASRGDRGSKETQYF
CDR3 DNA: TGTGCCAGCAGGGGGGACAGGGGAAGTAAAGAGACCCAGTACTTC

clone size: -
V gene: TRBV5-1
J gene: TRBJ1-6
D gene: -
CDR3 protein: CASSWREAGSPLHF
CDR3 DNA: TGCGCCAGCAGCTGGAGGGAGGCCGGGTCACCCCTCCACTTT

clone size: -
V gene: TRBV9
J gene: TRBJ2-1
D gene: -
CDR3 protein: CASSVALLNNEQFF
CDR3 DNA: TGTGCCAGCAGCGTAGCTCTTTTAAACAATGAGCAGTTCTTC

clone size: -
V gene: TRBV7-6
J gene: TRBJ2-2
D gene: TRBD2
CDR3 protein: CASSPEGSGGAGELFF
CDR3 DNA: TGTGCCAGCAGCCCCGAGGGTAGCGGGGGGGCCGGGGAGCTGTTTTTT

clone size: -
V gene: TRBV5-4
J gene: TRBJ1-4
D gene: -
CDR3 protein: CASSPWNGQGNEKLFF
CDR3 DNA: TGTGCCAGCAGCCCATGGAACGGGCAGGGAAATGAAAAACTGTTTTTT

clone size: -
V gene: TRBV15
J gene: TRBJ2-1
D gene: -
CDR3 protein: CATRGRSYNEQFF
CDR3 DNA: TGTGCCACCAGGGGGAGGTCCTACAATGAGCAGTTCTTC

clone size: -
V gene: TRBV7-2
J gene: TRBJ1-6
D gene: TRBD1
CDR3 protein: CASSGRTGNNSPLHF
CDR3 DNA: TGTGCCAGCAGCGGAAGGACAGGGAATAATTCACCCCTCCACTTT

clone size: medium-sized
V gene: TRBV5-6
J gene: TRBJ1-1
D gene: -
CDR3 protein: CASSSEGLVNTEAFF
CDR3 DNA: TGTGCCAGCAGCTCGGAGGGGTTAGTGAACACTGAAGCTTTCTTT

clone size: -
V gene: TRBV11-2
J gene: TRBJ1-1
D gene: -
CDR3 protein: CASSSTEFMNTEAFF
CDR3 DNA: TGTGCCAGCAGCTCAACAGAGTTTATGAACACTGAAGCTTTCTTT

clone size: -
V gene: TRBV7-7
J gene: TRBJ2-3
D gene: TRBD2
CDR3 protein: CASSRLAGASPSSTDTQYF
CDR3 DNA: TGTGCCAGCAGCCGACTAGCGGGGGCCAGTCCCTCTAGCACAGATACGCAGTATTTT

clone size: -
V gene: TRBV7-2
J gene: TRBJ1-2
D gene: TRBD1
CDR3 protein: CASSRVGTGGSYTF
CDR3 DNA: TGTGCCAGCAGCCGGGTAGGGACAGGCGGGAGCTACACCTTC

clone size: -
V gene: TRBV6-5
J gene: TRBJ2-5
D gene: TRBD2
CDR3 protein: CASRGLAGGQETQYF
CDR3 DNA: TGTGCCAGCAGGGGACTAGCGGGGGGTCAAGAGACCCAGTACTTC

clone size: -
V gene: TRBV2
J gene: TRBJ2-5
D gene: -
CDR3 protein: CASSRTPLQYF
CDR3 DNA: TGTGCCAGCAGTCGGACTCCCCTACAGTACTTC

clone size: -
V gene: TRBV20-1
J gene: TRBJ1-4
D gene: -
CDR3 protein: CSATGGEKLFF
CDR3 DNA: TGCAGTGCTACGGGGGGGGAAAAACTGTTTTTT

clone size: -
V gene: TRBV9
J gene: TRBJ1-5
D gene: -
CDR3 protein: CASSVGQINQPQHF
CDR3 DNA: TGTGCCAGCAGCGTAGGGCAGATCAATCAGCCCCAGCATTTT

clone size: -
V gene: TRBV18
J gene: TRBJ2-7
D gene: -
CDR3 protein: CASSPRGRVSYEQYF
CDR3 DNA: TGTGCCAGCTCACCAAGGGGTAGGGTCTCCTACGAGCAGTACTTC

clone size: -
V gene: TRBV25-1
J gene: TRBJ2-1
D gene: -
CDR3 protein: CASSEFGRQSSYNEQFF
CDR3 DNA: TGTGCCAGCAGTGAATTCGGGAGACAGAGCTCCTACAATGAGCAGTTCTTC

clone size: -
V gene: TRBV21-1
J gene: TRBJ1-6
D gene: -
CDR3 protein: CASSKLEQGETVAYNSPLHF
CDR3 DNA: TGTGCCAGCAGCAAATTGGAACAGGGAGAGACAGTTGCCTATAATTCACCCCTCCACTTT

clone size: once
V gene: TRBV5-4
J gene: TRBJ2-4
D gene: -
CDR3 protein: CASSLDPRNIQYF
CDR3 DNA: TGTGCCAGCAGCTTGGACCCTAGGAACATTCAGTACTTC

clone size: -
V gene: TRBV10-3
J gene: TRBJ2-7
D gene: -
CDR3 protein: CAISGILSSYEQYF
CDR3 DNA: TGTGCCATCAGTGGTATACTAAGCTCCTACGAGCAGTACTTC

clone size: -
V gene: TRBV10-3
J gene: TRBJ1-1
D gene: TRBD1
CDR3 protein: CAISQQGDTEAFF
CDR3 DNA: TGTGCCATCAGCCAACAGGGGGACACTGAAGCTTTCTTT

clone size: -
V gene: TRBV29-1
J gene: TRBJ1-5
D gene: -
CDR3 protein: CSVVTLTGQPQHF
CDR3 DNA: TGCAGCGTCGTGACCCTGACAGGTCAGCCCCAGCATTTT

clone size: -
V gene: TRBV9
J gene: TRBJ2-5
D gene: TRBD1
CDR3 protein: CASSPGQVSYQETQYF
CDR3 DNA: TGTGCCAGCAGCCCCGGACAGGTCTCGTACCAAGAGACCCAGTACTTC

clone size: -
V gene: TRBV18
J gene: TRBJ1-5
D gene: -
CDR3 protein: CASSSDFISNQPQHF
CDR3 DNA: TGTGCCAGCTCATCAGACTTTATTAGCAATCAGCCCCAGCATTTT

clone size: -
V gene: TRBV7-2
J gene: TRBJ2-3
D gene: -
CDR3 protein: CASSMNSGTDTQYF
CDR3 DNA: TGTGCCAGCAGCATGAACTCCGGGACAGATACGCAGTATTTT

clone size: -
V gene: TRBV6-1
J gene: TRBJ1-3
D gene: TRBD1
CDR3 protein: CASSERQGEGNTIYF
CDR3 DNA: TGTGCCAGCAGTGAAAGGCAGGGGGAAGGAAACACCATATATTTT

clone size: -
V gene: TRBV5-6
J gene: TRBJ1-5
D gene: -
CDR3 protein: CASSLQYNQPQHF
CDR3 DNA: TGTGCCAGCAGTTTACAGTACAATCAGCCCCAGCATTTT

clone size: -
V gene: TRBV7-3
J gene: TRBJ1-3
D gene: TRBD1
CDR3 protein: CASSSGTDGNTIYF
CDR3 DNA: TGTGCCAGCAGCTCAGGGACAGACGGAAACACCATATATTTT

clone size: -
V gene: TRBV6-6
J gene: TRBJ2-5
D gene: -
CDR3 protein: CASSYEGPETQYF
CDR3 DNA: TGTGCCAGCAGTTACGAGGGCCCCGAGACCCAGTACTTC

clone size: -
V gene: TRBV11-2
J gene: TRBJ2-5
D gene: -
CDR3 protein: CASSRRGETQYF
CDR3 DNA: TGTGCCAGCAGCCGTAGAGGAGAGACCCAGTACTTC

clone size: -
V gene: TRBV11-2
J gene: TRBJ1-2
D gene: -
CDR3 protein: CASSLELRNYGYTF
CDR3 DNA: TGTGCCAGCAGCTTAGAGCTCAGAAACTATGGCTACACCTTC

clone size: once
V gene: TRBV6-4
J gene: TRBJ2-2
D gene: -
CDR3 protein: CASSDGRQTGELFF
CDR3 DNA: TGTGCCAGCAGTGATGGGAGGCAGACCGGGGAGCTGTTTTTT

clone size: -
V gene: TRBV5-6
J gene: TRBJ2-1
D gene: TRBD2
CDR3 protein: CASSHQSGGYNEQFF
CDR3 DNA: TGTGCCAGCAGCCATCAAAGCGGGGGCTACAATGAGCAGTTCTTC

clone size: -
V gene: TRBV25-1
J gene: TRBJ2-6
D gene: -
CDR3 protein: CASSDSSGANVLTF
CDR3 DNA: TGTGCCAGCAGTGACAGCTCTGGGGCCAACGTCCTGACTTTC

clone size: -
V gene: TRBV7-9
J gene: TRBJ1-2
D gene: -
CDR3 protein: CASSLAGGGLGYGYTF
CDR3 DNA: TGTGCCAGCAGTCTAGCGGGGGGCGGATTGGGCTATGGCTACACCTTC

clone size: -
V gene: TRBV4-2
J gene: TRBJ2-3
D gene: -
CDR3 protein: CASSQDPGGVTDTQYF
CDR3 DNA: TGTGCCAGCAGCCAAGATCCGGGGGGCGTAACAGATACGCAGTATTTT

clone size: -
V gene: TRBV5-4
J gene: TRBJ2-5
D gene: -
CDR3 protein: CASSLGAGPTYQETQYF
CDR3 DNA: TGTGCCAGCAGCTTGGGGGCGGGACCCACGTACCAAGAGACCCAGTACTTC

clone size: -
V gene: TRBV23-1
J gene: TRBJ2-1
D gene: -
CDR3 protein: CASPQGPPYNEQFF
CDR3 DNA: TGCGCCAGTCCCCAGGGGCCGCCCTACAATGAGCAGTTCTTC

clone size: -
V gene: TRBV4-2
J gene: TRBJ2-5
D gene: TRBD1
CDR3 protein: CASSQDRRPGTGQETQYF
CDR3 DNA: TGTGCCAGCAGCCAAGATCGCCGTCCCGGGACAGGGCAAGAGACCCAGTACTTC

clone size: -
V gene: TRBV7-2
J gene: TRBJ2-7
D gene: TRBD2
CDR3 protein: CASSLSGGAYEQYF
CDR3 DNA: TGTGCCAGCAGCTTGTCCGGGGGGGCCTACGAGCAGTACTTC

clone size: -
V gene: TRBV11-3
J gene: TRBJ1-4
D gene: -
CDR3 protein: CASSDEFGEKLFF
CDR3 DNA: TGTGCCAGCAGCGACGAATTCGGGGAAAAACTGTTTTTT

clone size: -
V gene: TRBV2
J gene: TRBJ1-2
D gene: -
CDR3 protein: CASRGAPYGYTF
CDR3 DNA: TGTGCCAGCAGGGGGGCACCTTATGGCTACACCTTC

clone size: -
V gene: TRBV4-3
J gene: TRBJ1-1
D gene: -
CDR3 protein: CASSPPNAGNTEAFF
CDR3 DNA: TGCGCCAGCAGCCCCCCGAATGCAGGGAATACTGAAGCTTTCTTT

clone size: few
V gene: TRBV4-3
J gene: TRBJ2-2
D gene: TRBD1
CDR3 protein: CASGITQGTGELFF
CDR3 DNA: TGCGCCAGCGGAATTACACAGGGGACCGGGGAGCTGTTTTTT

clone size: -
V gene: TRBV2
J gene: TRBJ1-1
D gene: TRBD1
CDR3 protein: CAVLGQGGSVTEAFF
CDR3 DNA: TGTGCCGTCCTAGGACAGGGGGGAAGTGTCACTGAAGCTTTCTTT

clone size: few
V gene: TRBV14
J gene: TRBJ1-6
D gene: -
CDR3 protein: CASSQGRVLSPLHF
CDR3 DNA: TGTGCCAGCAGCCAGGGGAGAGTACTGTCACCCCTCCACTTT

clone size: -
V gene: TRBV4-2
J gene: TRBJ1-5
D gene: TRBD1
CDR3 protein: CASSLFRQGNQPQHF
CDR3 DNA: TGTGCCAGCAGCCTGTTTAGACAGGGGAATCAGCCCCAGCATTTT

clone size: -
V gene: TRBV9
J gene: TRBJ1-2
D gene: TRBD1
CDR3 protein: CASSDGTSGTVAAYGYTF
CDR3 DNA: TGTGCCAGCAGCGACGGAACTTCCGGGACAGTGGCAGCTTATGGCTACACCTTC

clone size: -
V gene: TRBV6-1
J gene: TRBJ2-7
D gene: TRBD2
CDR3 protein: CASSEPRGGLAEQYF
CDR3 DNA: TGTGCCAGCAGTGAACCGCGGGGGGGCCTCGCCGAGCAGTACTTC

clone size: -
V gene: TRBV30
J gene: TRBJ2-3
D gene: TRBD2
CDR3 protein: CAWSGETSGSTDTQYF
CDR3 DNA: TGTGCCTGGAGTGGGGAGACTAGCGGAAGCACAGATACGCAGTATTTT